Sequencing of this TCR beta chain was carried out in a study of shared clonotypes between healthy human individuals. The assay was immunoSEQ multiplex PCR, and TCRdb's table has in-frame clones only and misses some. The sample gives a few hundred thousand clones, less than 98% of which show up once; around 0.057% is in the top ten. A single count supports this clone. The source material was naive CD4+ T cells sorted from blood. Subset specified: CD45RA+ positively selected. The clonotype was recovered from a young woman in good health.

CDR3 amino acids: CASSEGTSDTGELFF. The CDR3 DNA reads TGTGCCAGCAGTGAAGGGACTAGCGACACCGGGGAGCTGTTTTTT. The chain carries TRBV28 and TRBJ2-2; 10 positions match TRBD2. The germline V gene encodes CDR1 MDHEN and CDR2 SYDVKM. The CDR3 contains 15 residues. Losses at the gene ends were 5 bases for V and 3 bases for J; bases not matched to a gene: 3.